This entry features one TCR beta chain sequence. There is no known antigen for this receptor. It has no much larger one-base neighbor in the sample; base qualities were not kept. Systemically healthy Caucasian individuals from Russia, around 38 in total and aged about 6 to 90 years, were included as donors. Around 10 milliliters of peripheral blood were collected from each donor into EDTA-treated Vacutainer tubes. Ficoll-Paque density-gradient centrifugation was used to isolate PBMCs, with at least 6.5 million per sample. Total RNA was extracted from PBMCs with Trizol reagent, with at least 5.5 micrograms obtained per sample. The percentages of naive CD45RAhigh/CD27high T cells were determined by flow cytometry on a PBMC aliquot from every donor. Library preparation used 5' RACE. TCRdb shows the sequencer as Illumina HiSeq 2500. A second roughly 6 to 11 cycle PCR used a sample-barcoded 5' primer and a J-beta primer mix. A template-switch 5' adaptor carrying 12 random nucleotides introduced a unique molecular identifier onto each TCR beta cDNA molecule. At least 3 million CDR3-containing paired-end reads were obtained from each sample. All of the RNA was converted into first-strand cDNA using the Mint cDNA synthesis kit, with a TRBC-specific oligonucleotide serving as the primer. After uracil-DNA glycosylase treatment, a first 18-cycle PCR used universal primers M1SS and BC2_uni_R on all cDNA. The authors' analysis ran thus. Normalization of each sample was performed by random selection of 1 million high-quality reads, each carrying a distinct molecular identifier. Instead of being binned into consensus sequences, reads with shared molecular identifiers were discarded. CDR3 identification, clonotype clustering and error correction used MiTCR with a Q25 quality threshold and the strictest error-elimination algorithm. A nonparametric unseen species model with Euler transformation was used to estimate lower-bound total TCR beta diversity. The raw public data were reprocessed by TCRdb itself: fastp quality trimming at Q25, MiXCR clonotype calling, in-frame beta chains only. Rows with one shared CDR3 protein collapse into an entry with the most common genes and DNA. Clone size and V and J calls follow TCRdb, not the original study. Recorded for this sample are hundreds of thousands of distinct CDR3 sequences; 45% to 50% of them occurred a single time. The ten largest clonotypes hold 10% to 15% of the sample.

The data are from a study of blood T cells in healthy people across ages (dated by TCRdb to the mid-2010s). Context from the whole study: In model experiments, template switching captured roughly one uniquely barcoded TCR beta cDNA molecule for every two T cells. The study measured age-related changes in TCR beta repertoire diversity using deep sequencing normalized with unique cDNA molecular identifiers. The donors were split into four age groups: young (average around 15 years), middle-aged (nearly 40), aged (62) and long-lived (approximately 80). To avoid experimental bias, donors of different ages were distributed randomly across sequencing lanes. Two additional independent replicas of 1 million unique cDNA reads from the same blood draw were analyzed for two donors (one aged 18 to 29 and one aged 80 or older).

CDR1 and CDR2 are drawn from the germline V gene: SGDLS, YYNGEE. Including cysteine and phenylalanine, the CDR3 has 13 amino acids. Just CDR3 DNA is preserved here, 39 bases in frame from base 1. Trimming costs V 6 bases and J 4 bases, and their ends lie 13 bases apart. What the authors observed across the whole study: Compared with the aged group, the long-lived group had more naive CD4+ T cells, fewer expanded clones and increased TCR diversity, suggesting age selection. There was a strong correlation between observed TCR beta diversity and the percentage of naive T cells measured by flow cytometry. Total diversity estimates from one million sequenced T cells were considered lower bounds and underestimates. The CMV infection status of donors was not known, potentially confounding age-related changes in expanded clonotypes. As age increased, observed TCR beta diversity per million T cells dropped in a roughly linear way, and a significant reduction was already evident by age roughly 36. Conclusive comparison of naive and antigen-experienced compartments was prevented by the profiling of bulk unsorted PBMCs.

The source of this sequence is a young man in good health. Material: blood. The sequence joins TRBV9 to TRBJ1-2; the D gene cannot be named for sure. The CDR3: CASTSAESYGYTF. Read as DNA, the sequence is TGTGCCAGCACCAGTGCGGAGAGCTATGGCTACACCTTC.